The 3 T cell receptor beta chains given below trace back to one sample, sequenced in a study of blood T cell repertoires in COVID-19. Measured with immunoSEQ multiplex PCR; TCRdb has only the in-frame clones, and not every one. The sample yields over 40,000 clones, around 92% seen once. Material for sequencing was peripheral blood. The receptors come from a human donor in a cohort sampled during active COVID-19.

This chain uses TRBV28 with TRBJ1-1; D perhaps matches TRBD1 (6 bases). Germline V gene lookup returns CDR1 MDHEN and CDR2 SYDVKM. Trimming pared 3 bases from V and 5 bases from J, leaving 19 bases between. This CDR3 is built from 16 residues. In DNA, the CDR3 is TGTGCCAGCAGTTTCACCCGGGACATCGGTAGGACTGAAGCTTTCTTT. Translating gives CASSFTRDIGRTEAFF.

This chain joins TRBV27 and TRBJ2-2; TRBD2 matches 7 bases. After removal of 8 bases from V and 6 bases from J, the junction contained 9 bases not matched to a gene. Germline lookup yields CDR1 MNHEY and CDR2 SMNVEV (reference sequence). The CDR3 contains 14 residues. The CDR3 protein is CASPGTKLAGELFF. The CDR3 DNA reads TGTGCCAGCCCCGGGACTAAGTTGGCCGGGGAGCTGTTTTTT.

CDR3 coding DNA: TGTGCCAGCAGGAAGGGGTCTGGAAACACCATATATTTT. Its protein product is CASRKGSGNTIYF. The chain recombines TRBV19 with TRBJ1-3; possible D gene TRBD1, 5 bases. The germline V gene encodes CDR1 LNHDA and CDR2 SQIVND (reference sequence). This CDR3 comprises 13 residues. Trimming cost V 9 bases and J 1 base, with 10 bases left between them. Full variable domain (missing parts from reference TRBV19 and TRBJ1-3): DGGITQSPKYLFRKEGQNVTLSCEQNLNHDAMYWYRQDPGQGLRLIYYSQIVNDFQKGDIAEGYSVSREKKESFPLTVTSAQKNPTAFYLCASRKGSGNTIYFGEGSWLTVV.